This record covers a single T cell receptor (beta chain). This sample stems from a study of blood T cell repertoires in COVID-19. Study summary: Samples representing acute and convalescent COVID-19 were sourced from the United States, Italy and Spain.

Recruitment covered about 25 US areas and drew participants whose ages spanned about 18 to 100 years. Two negative PCRs, clearance, or symptom resolution were required of recovered Cohort 3 donors. Per germline, CDR1 SGHDN and CDR2 FVKESK. This CDR3 is 13 amino acids long. Between the trimmed V and J ends, which lost 0 bases and 10 bases, there was a span of 12 bases. Clones were sequenced by immunoSEQ multiplex PCR, and TCRdb holds only the in-frame ones, with some missing. The data hold about 350,000 clones, with around 87% observed a single time. Sequenced material: PBMCs or T cells enriched from blood (not recorded which). The chain couples TRBV14 to TRBJ1-1; D perhaps matches TRBD1 (6 bases). The source of this sequence is a young woman who had recovered from COVID-19. CDR3 DNA sequence: TGTGCCAGCAGCCAAGATCAGGGGAGTCGAGCTTTCTTT. Translating gives CASSQDQGSRAFF.